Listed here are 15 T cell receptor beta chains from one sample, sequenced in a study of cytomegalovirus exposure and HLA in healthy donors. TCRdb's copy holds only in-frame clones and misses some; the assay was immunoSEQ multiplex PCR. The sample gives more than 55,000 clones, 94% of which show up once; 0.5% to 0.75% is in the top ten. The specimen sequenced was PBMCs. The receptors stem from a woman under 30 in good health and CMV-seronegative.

The DNA of the CDR3 is TGTGCCAGCAGCCCTAGTACCGGTGGGCCCCAGCATTTT. Translating gives CASSPSTGGPQHF. This chain uses TRBV7-8 with TRBJ1-5; D call uncertain. This CDR3 comprises 13 residues. V was cut by 5 bases and J by 9 bases, with 14 bases left in between. CDR1 SGHVS and CDR2 FQNEAQ come from the germline V gene.

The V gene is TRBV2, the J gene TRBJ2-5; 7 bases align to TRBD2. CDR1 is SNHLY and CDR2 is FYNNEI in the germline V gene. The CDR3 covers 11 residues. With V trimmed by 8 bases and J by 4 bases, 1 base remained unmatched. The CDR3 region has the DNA TGTGCCAGCGGGGGGGGAGAGACCCAGTACTTC. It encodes CASGGGETQYF.

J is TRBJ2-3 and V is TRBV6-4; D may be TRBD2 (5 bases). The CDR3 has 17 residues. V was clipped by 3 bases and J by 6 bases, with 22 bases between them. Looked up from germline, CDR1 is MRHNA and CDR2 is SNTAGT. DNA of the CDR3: TGTGCCAGCAGTGAAGCGTACGGGGTAGGGTCGGGGGATACGCAGTATTTT. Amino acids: CASSEAYGVGSGDTQYF.

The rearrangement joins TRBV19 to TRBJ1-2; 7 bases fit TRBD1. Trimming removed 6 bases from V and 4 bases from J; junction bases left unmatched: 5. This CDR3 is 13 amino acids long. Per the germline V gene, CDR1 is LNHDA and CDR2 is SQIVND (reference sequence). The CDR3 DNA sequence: TGTGCCAGTAGCCGCTCAGGGGGCTATGGCTACACCTTC. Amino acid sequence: CASSRSGGYGYTF.

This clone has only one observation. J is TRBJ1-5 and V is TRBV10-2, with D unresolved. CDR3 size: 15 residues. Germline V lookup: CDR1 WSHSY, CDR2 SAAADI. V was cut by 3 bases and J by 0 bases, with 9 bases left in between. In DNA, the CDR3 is TGCGCCAGCAGTGACGGTACAGTTAGCAATCAGCCCCAGCATTTT. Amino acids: CASSDGTVSNQPQHF.

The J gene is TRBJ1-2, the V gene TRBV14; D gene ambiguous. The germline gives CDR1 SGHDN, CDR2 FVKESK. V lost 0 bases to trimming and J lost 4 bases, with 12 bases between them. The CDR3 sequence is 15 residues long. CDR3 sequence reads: CASSQEVTSPYGYTF. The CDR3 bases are TGTGCCAGCAGCCAAGAGGTAACTTCGCCCTATGGCTACACCTTC. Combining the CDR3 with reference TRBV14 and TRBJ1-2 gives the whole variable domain EAGVTQFPSHSVIEKGQTVTLRCDPISGHDNLYWYRRVMGKEIKFLLHFVKESKQDESGMPNNRFLAERTGGTYSTLKVQPAELEDSGVYFCASSQEVTSPYGYTFGSGTRLTVV.

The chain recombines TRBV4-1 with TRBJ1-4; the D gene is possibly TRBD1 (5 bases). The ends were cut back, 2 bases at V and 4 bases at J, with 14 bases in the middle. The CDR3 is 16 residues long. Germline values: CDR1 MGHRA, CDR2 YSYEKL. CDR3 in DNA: TGCGCCAGCAGCCAACTTATGACAGCGTTTAATGAAAAACTGTTTTTT. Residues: CASSQLMTAFNEKLFF.

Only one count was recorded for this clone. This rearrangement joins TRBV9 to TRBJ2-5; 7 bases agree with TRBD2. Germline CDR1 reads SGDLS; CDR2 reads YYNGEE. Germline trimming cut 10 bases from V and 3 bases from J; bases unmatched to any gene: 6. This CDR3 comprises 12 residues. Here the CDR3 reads CASGRGEETQYF. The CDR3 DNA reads TGTGCCTCAGGCCGGGGGGAAGAGACCCAGTACTTC.

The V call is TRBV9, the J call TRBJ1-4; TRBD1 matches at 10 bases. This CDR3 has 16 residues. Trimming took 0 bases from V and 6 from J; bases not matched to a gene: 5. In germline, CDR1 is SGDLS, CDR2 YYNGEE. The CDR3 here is CASSVAGGQGHEKLFF. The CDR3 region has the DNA TGTGCCAGCAGCGTAGCAGGGGGACAGGGGCATGAAAAACTGTTTTTT.

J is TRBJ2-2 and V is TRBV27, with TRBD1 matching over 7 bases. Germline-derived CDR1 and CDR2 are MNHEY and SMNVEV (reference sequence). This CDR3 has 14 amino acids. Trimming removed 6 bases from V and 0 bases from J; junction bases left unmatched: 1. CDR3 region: CASRRGPNTGELFF. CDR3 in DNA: TGTGCCAGCAGGAGGGGGCCGAACACCGGGGAGCTGTTTTTT.

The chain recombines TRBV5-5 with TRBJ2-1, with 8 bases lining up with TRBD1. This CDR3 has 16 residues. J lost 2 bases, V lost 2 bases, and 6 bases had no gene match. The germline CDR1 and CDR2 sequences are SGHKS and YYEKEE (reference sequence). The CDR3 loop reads CASSLDRTGTYNEQFF. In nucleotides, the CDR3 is TGTGCCAGCAGCTTAGATCGGACAGGGACCTACAATGAGCAGTTCTTC.

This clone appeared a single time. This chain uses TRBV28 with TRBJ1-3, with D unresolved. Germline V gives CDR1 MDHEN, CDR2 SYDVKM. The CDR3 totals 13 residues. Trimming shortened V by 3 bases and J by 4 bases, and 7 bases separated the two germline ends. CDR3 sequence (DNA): TGTGCCAGCAGTTTCATGGCCGGAAACACCATATATTTT. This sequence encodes CASSFMAGNTIYF.

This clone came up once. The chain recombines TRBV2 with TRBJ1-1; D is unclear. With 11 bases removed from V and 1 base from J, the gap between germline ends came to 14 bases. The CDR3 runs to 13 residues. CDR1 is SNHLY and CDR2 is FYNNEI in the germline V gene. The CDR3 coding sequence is TGTGCCCCTCGGAGGGCTCCGAACACTGAAGCTTTCTTT. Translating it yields CAPRRAPNTEAFF.

CDR3 sequence (DNA): TGTGCCAGCAGCCCCCCGGGAGGCCACTACACCTTC. Translated: CASSPPGGHYTF. The V gene is TRBV7-9, the J gene TRBJ1-2; unclear D gene. The germline CDR1 and CDR2 sequences are SEHNR and FQNEAQ (reference sequence). CDR3 length: 12 amino acids. The V end lost 5 bases, the J end lost 10 bases, and 14 bases lay between the germline ends.

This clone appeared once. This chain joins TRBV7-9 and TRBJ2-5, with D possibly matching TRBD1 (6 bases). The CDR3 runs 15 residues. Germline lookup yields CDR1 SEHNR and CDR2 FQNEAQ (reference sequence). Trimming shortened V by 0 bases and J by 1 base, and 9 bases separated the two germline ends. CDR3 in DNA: TGTGCCAGCAGCTTAGCTCAGGGGATCCAAGAGACCCAGTACTTC. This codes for CASSLAQGIQETQYF.